The 10 T cell receptor beta chains given below trace back to one sample, sequenced in a study of T cell responses to AZD1222 COVID-19 vaccine (dated by TCRdb to the early 2020s). Libraries were prepared through the immunoSEQ multiplex PCR assay. TCRdb holds this immuneACCESS table with in-frame rearrangements only. Some clones are missing; in checked studies, unresolved V genes explain under half, and the rest has no known cause. The sample has approximately 71,000 clones on record, 88% of them singletons. The ten top clones hold about 8% of the sample. Per the publication, the time point label means: baseline before first vaccination. The sequenced sample was peripheral blood, obtained on day 0 of AZD1222 vaccination. All receptors derive from an adult in good health.

CDR3 sequence: CASSLAGYTNEKLFF. CDR3 nucleotides: TGTGCCAGCAGCTTAGCAGGGTACACTAATGAAAAACTGTTTTTT. This rearrangement joins TRBV7-2 to TRBJ1-4; D gene unclear. Germline V gives CDR1 SGHTA, CDR2 FQGNSA. The CDR3 runs to 15 residues. The germline V and J ends were trimmed by 0 bases and 2 bases, with 7 bases remaining between them.

The chain couples TRBV7-2 to TRBJ2-1; D is undetermined. The CDR3 covers 14 residues. In germline, CDR1 is SGHTA, CDR2 FQGNSA. V was clipped by 3 bases and J by 4 bases, with 10 bases between them. The CDR3 bases are TGTGCCAGCAGCTTTATAAAGGGTTACAATGAGCAGTTCTTC. This translates into CASSFIKGYNEQFF. Full variable domain (remainder filled in from reference TRBV7-2 and TRBJ2-1): GAGVSQSPSNKVTEKGKDVELRCDPISGHTALYWYRQSLGQGLEFLIYFQGNSAPDKSGLPSDRFSAERTGGSVSTLTIQRTQQEDSAVYLCASSFIKGYNEQFFGPGTRLTVL.

Only one count was recorded for this clone. The gene calls are TRBV18 and TRBJ2-2; unclear D gene. Germline CDR1 is KGHSH and CDR2 is LQKENI. The CDR3 length is 13 residues. V shed 3 bases and J shed 5 bases, with 7 bases lying between them. CDR3 region: CASSPRLTGELFF. The CDR3 bases are TGTGCCAGCTCACCGAGGCTGACCGGGGAGCTGTTTTTT.

The chain has TRBV12-3 or TRBV12-4 and TRBJ1-2; D not resolved. The V end lost 3 bases, the J end lost 2 bases, and 4 bases lay between the germline ends. This CDR3 has 12 amino acids. DNA of the CDR3: TGTGCCAGCAGTTTCAGGAACTATGGCTACACCTTC. Encoded protein: CASSFRNYGYTF.

V and J are TRBV29-1 and TRBJ2-7, with 8 bases matching TRBD2. Germline values: CDR1 SQVTM, CDR2 ANQGSEA. V lost 4 bases and J lost 5; bases outside the gene matches: 10. This CDR3 is 14 amino acids long. The CDR3 nucleotides read TGCAGCGTTGCTGGGACTAGGAGTTTACACGAGCAGTACTTC. Protein: CSVAGTRSLHEQYF.

The chain is built from TRBV11-2 and TRBJ2-6; D might be TRBD1 (5 bases). Trimming took off 1 base at V and 0 bases at J, with 13 bases between the two ends. Germline CDR1 and CDR2: SGHAT and FQNNGV. This CDR3 comprises 18 residues. This CDR3 reads CASSLVPGLSSGANVLTF. The CDR3 coding sequence is TGTGCCAGCAGCTTAGTTCCAGGGTTGAGCTCTGGGGCCAACGTCCTGACTTTC.

This clone was observed once. The rearrangement uses TRBV9 and TRBJ2-5; D unclear. The ends were cut back, 4 bases at V and 5 bases at J, with 18 bases in the middle. This CDR3 spans 15 amino acids. CDR1 and CDR2 from the germline V gene are SGDLS and YYNGEE. CDR3 DNA sequence: TGTGCCAGCAGCATCTCAATTAAGGCACGGGAGACCCAGTACTTC. This encodes CASSISIKARETQYF.

The J gene is TRBJ1-3, the V gene TRBV3-1 (or the pseudogene TRBV3-2); D remains unclear. The CDR3 is made up of 12 amino acids. The germline V gene encodes CDR1 LGHDT and CDR2 YNNKEL (reference sequence). Trimming cost V 2 bases and J 7 bases, with 6 bases left between them. The CDR3 coding sequence is TGTGCCAGCAGCCAAACTGCGAACACCATATATTTT. Protein: CASSQTANTIYF.

The gene calls are TRBV2 and TRBJ2-7; 8 bases are a match to TRBD1. Losses at the gene ends were 2 bases for V and 3 bases for J; bases not matched to a gene: 9. The CDR3 has 16 amino acids. Per the germline V gene, CDR1 is SNHLY and CDR2 is FYNNEI. The CDR3: CASSESKAGGNYEQYF. DNA of the CDR3: TGTGCCAGCAGTGAAAGTAAGGCAGGGGGCAACTACGAGCAGTACTTC.

J is TRBJ1-6 and V is TRBV5-8; no clear D. This CDR3 is 14 amino acids long. CDR1 and CDR2 (germline): SGHTS, YDEGEE. Deletions cut 2 bases from V and 8 bases from J, with 11 bases between. The CDR3 region has the DNA TGTGCCAGCAGCTTAGGAGTTATGGATTCACCCCTCCACTTT. Translated: CASSLGVMDSPLHF.